This T cell receptor (beta chain) derives from a study of beta chain features in type 1 diabetes. Study findings and constraints: Significant though moderate, a shortening of TCRB CDR3s appeared in all four CD4+ subsets of Type 1 diabetes patients.

About this clone itself: The antigen remains unidentified.

CDR1 is MNHEY and CDR2 is SVGAGI in the germline V gene. The V end lost 2 bases, the J end lost 4 bases, and 10 bases lay between the germline ends. The CDR3 covers 14 residues. Investigators reverse transcribed all isolated RNA, so they sequenced expressed TCRB transcripts. Libraries were prepared by immunoSEQ multiplex PCR; TCRdb keeps only in-frame clonotypes and omits some of them. The data contain 300,000 to 450,000 clones, roughly 12% of them singletons. The specimen was naive CD4+ T cells from blood. The V gene is TRBV6-5, the J gene TRBJ2-3, with D tentatively TRBD2 (6 bases). The clonotype comes from a woman under 30 with type 1 diabetes. Here the CDR3 DNA reads TGTGCCAGCAGTTACGGTTCGGGGGCAGATACGCAGTATTTT. Amino acids: CASSYGSGADTQYF.